This T cell receptor beta chain was sequenced during a study of cytomegalovirus exposure and HLA in healthy donors. Study observations and caveats: One cluster of highly shared sequence variants probably arose as a sequencing artifact. Specificity for CMV antigens was confirmed in vitro for a few of the CMV-associated chains. According to the study, some 160 TCR beta chains were cytomegalovirus-associated. Reportedly, a later analysis found an Asian-associated ancestry cluster had fewer N-insertions than the roughly 670-donor mean.

V lost 8 bases, J lost 6 bases, and 14 bases lay in between. This CDR3 has 13 residues. In germline, CDR1 is MNHEY, CDR2 SMNVEV (reference sequence). As concerns this clone: Its specificity is unknown.

Researchers ran the PCR with 60 Vbeta and 13 Jbeta primers. Assay used: immunoSEQ multiplex PCR; TCRdb lists only in-frame clones, some missing. The data contain about 130,000 clones, around 80% of them singletons. Sequencing input: PBMCs. The receptor was isolated from a woman aged 40 to 50 in good health and CMV-seronegative. The V call is TRBV27, the J call TRBJ2-1; possibly TRBD1 for D (6 bases). The CDR3 protein is CASQTGNGNEQFF. The CDR3 coding sequence is TGTGCCAGCCAAACAGGGAATGGCAATGAGCAGTTCTTC.